This TCR beta chain was documented in a study of Ad26.COV2.S vaccination and SARS-CoV-2 variants. In the study overall: Recipients of Ad26.COV2.S got it intramuscularly, once or twice 56 days apart.

Sequenced by immunoSEQ multiplex PCR; TCRdb stores in-frame clones only, minus some. Here the sample spans 300,000 to 400,000 clones, 70% to 90% being singletons. The CDR3 has 16 amino acids. Germline V gene lookup returns CDR1 MNHEY and CDR2 SVGEGT. With V trimmed by 1 base and J by 6 bases, 8 bases remained unmatched. Treatment of the sample: 15 to 20 received Ad26.COV2.S at low or high dose, single or two shots; about 5 received placebo; per-sample allocation not given. It was on day 63 after the first vaccine or placebo injection that samples were taken. Expression of Wuhan-strain SARS-CoV-2 spike came from the Ad26 vector that formed the vaccine. Study-wide findings and caveats: Those who received vaccine or placebo ended up with similar non-spike TCR breadth. Spike-specific TCR breadth in vaccine recipients exceeded that seen in placebo recipients.

Turning to this clone: No antigen is known for it.

This receptor was taken from a person aged 18-65 years who received the Ad26.COV2.S COVID-19 vaccine or a placebo. The chain recombines TRBV6-2 or TRBV6-3 with TRBJ2-1, with TRBD2 matching 8 bases. The sample here was peripheral blood, taken in a trial of Ad26.COV2.S vaccine versus placebo. CDR3 amino acids: CASSYFGGRSGNEQFF. In DNA form, the CDR3 reads TGTGCCAGCAGTTACTTTGGCGGGAGGTCCGGCAATGAGCAGTTCTTC.